One and the same sample provided the 13 T cell receptor beta chains below, sequenced in a study of graft-versus-host responses after intestinal transplantation. Sequencing was performed with immunoSEQ multiplex PCR; in TCRdb, only in-frame clones are kept and a portion is missing. The data show some 12,000 clones, less than 80% seen once. Investigators treated the graft tissue so that it released intraepithelial and lamina propria lymphocytes. This specimen consisted of ileum tissue, obtained 23 days after intestinal transplant. The receptors come from a human patient who received an intestinal transplant, so some T cells may come from the graft donor.

A few counts support this clone. This chain uses TRBV7-2 with TRBJ2-7, with 9 positions matching TRBD2. Germline V lookup: CDR1 SGHTA, CDR2 FQGNSA. With V trimmed by 5 bases and J by 1 base, 3 bases remained unmatched. CDR3 length: 14 residues. CDR3 residues: CASSPTSGSYEQYF. In DNA form, the CDR3 reads TGTGCCAGCAGCCCGACTAGCGGATCCTACGAGCAGTACTTC.

V is TRBV7-9 and J is TRBJ2-5, with D possibly TRBD1 on 5 matching bases. The CDR3 covers 14 residues. Germline lookup yields CDR1 SEHNR and CDR2 FQNEAQ (reference sequence). V was trimmed by 5 bases and J by 5 bases, leaving 15 bases between them. The CDR3 DNA sequence: TGTGCCAGCAGCCAGGAAATTGGGGCGGAGACCCAGTACTTC. It encodes CASSQEIGAETQYF.

The gene calls are TRBV4-1 and TRBJ1-1, with D possibly being TRBD1 (5 bases). The germline V and J ends were trimmed by 8 bases and 0 bases, with 16 bases remaining between them. CDR3 length: 15 amino acids. CDR1 and CDR2 from the germline V gene are MGHRA and YSYEKL. This CDR3 reads CASAPEGSMNTEAFF. The CDR3 DNA reads as TGCGCCAGCGCACCAGAGGGGTCTATGAACACTGAAGCTTTCTTT.

This rearrangement joins TRBV18 to TRBJ1-1; D gene unclear. CDR1 and CDR2 (germline): KGHSH, LQKENI. The CDR3 has 16 amino acids. The V end lost 0 bases, the J end lost 0 bases, and 11 bases lay between the germline ends. The CDR3 DNA follows: TGTGCCAGCTCACCACCGGGAGCCATCATGAACACTGAAGCTTTCTTT. Protein sequence: CASSPPGAIMNTEAFF.

Regarding this clone: A junction end diverges from the germline sequence, so it may reflect a read error. J is TRBJ2-1 and V is TRBV7-7; TRBD2 agrees at 13 bases. Germline loops: CDR1 SSHAT, CDR2 FNYEAQ (reference sequence). CDR3 length: 15 residues. The CDR3 reads CASSLGLAGVNEQFF. In nucleotides, the CDR3 is TGTGCTAGCAGCTTAGGACTAGCGGGAGTCAATGAGCAGTTCTTC.

This clone was found once. V gene TRBV28 combines with J gene TRBJ2-3, with TRBD1 matching over 9 bases. Germline-derived CDR1 and CDR2 are MDHEN and SYDVKM. V shed 5 bases and J 4 bases; nucleotides not matched to a gene: 4. CDR3 length: 14 amino acids. In DNA, the CDR3 is TGTGCCAGCAGTGTAAGGACAGGGGCAGATACGCAGTATTTT. Translated: CASSVRTGADTQYF.

About this clone: This likely traces to a read error, being one base from a far larger clone. The same CDR3 arises from other DNA sequences in this sample as well. This CDR3 is CASSVGELRWYEQYF. The CDR3 DNA reads TGTGCCAGCAGCGTAGGAGAACTCCGGTGGTACGAGCAGTACTTC. The chain links TRBV9 to TRBJ2-7; D gene unclear. Germline CDR1 reads SGDLS; CDR2 reads YYNGEE. The CDR3 is 15 amino acids. Between the trimmed V and J ends, which lost 0 bases and 4 bases, there was a span of 14 bases.

This chain links TRBV5-1 with TRBJ1-1; the D gene is possibly TRBD1 (5 bases). The CDR3 has 14 amino acids. Germline V gene data show CDR1 as SGHRS and CDR2 as YFSETQ. V was trimmed by 5 bases and J by 1 base, leaving 12 bases between them. The CDR3 DNA reads as TGCGCCAGCAGAAGGGGACTGGGGAACACTGAAGCTTTCTTT. Translation: CASRRGLGNTEAFF. Complete variable domain (other parts from reference TRBV5-1 and TRBJ1-1): KAGVTQTPRYLIKTRGQQVTLSCSPISGHRSVSWYQQTPGQGLQFLFEYFSETQRNKGNFPGRFSGRQFSNSRSEMNVSTLELGDSALYLCASRRGLGNTEAFFGQGTRLTVV.

This clone is judged medium-sized. The chain has TRBV7-9 and TRBJ1-1; D is unclear. Trimming took 1 base from V and 6 from J, leaving 9 bases between them. The length of the CDR3 is 13 residues. Germline-derived CDR1 and CDR2 are SEHNR and FQNEAQ (reference sequence). This CDR3 reads CASSLVLRSEAFF. The CDR3 DNA is TGTGCCAGCAGCTTAGTTCTTCGGTCTGAAGCTTTCTTT. Full variable domain (rest looked up from reference TRBV7-9 and TRBJ1-1): DTGVSQNPRHKITKRGQNVTFRCDPISEHNRLYWYRQTLGQGPEFLTYFQNEAQLEKSRLLSDRFSAERPKGSFSTLEIQRTEQGDSAMYLCASSLVLRSEAFFGQGTRLTVV.

The rearrangement joins TRBV2 to TRBJ2-7; D perhaps matches TRBD1 (6 bases). V was clipped by 3 bases and J by 2 bases, with 17 bases between them. The germline V gene encodes CDR1 SNHLY and CDR2 FYNNEI. The CDR3 extends over 16 amino acids. CDR3 loop: CASSERDKGNPYEQYF. The CDR3 DNA reads as TGTGCCAGCAGTGAGAGGGACAAGGGGAACCCCTACGAGCAGTACTTC.

The V and J genes are TRBV28 and TRBJ1-5; possibly TRBD1 for D (6 bases). Per germline, CDR1 MDHEN and CDR2 SYDVKM. The V end lost 4 bases, the J end lost 3 bases, and 10 bases lay between the germline ends. The CDR3 totals 14 residues. The CDR3 bases are TGTGCCAGCAGTTCCGACAGGCCCAATCAGCCCCAGCATTTT. Residues: CASSSDRPNQPQHF.

The chain joins TRBV4-1 to TRBJ2-7; D unclear. Germline CDR1 reads MGHRA; CDR2 reads YSYEKL. This CDR3 has 15 residues. V gave up 1 base and J gave up 0 bases, with 10 bases separating them. In DNA, the CDR3 is TGCGCCAGCAGCCAAGGGACGACGAGCTCCTACGAGCAGTACTTC. It yields the protein CASSQGTTSSYEQYF.

This chain uses TRBV6-6 with TRBJ1-4; no definite D call. Trimming took 1 base from V and 5 from J, leaving 5 bases between them. Looked up from germline, CDR1 is MNHNY and CDR2 is SVGAGI (reference sequence). This CDR3 comprises 13 residues. CDR3 sequence reads: CASSYYYNEKLFF. DNA of the CDR3: TGTGCCAGCAGTTACTACTACAATGAAAAACTGTTTTTT.